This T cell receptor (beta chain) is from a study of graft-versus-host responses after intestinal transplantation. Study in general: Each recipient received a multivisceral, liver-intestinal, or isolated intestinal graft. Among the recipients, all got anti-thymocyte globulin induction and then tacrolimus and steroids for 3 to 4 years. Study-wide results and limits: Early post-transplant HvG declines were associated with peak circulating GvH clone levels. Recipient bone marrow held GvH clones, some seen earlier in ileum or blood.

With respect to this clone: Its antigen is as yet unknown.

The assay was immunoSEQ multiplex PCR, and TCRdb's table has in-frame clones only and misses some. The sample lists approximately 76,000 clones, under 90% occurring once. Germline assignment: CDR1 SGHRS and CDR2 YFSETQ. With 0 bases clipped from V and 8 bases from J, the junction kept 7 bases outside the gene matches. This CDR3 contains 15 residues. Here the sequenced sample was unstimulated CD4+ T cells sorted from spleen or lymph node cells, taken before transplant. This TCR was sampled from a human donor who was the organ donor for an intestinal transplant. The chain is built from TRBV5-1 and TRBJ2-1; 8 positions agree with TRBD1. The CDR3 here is CASSLVGQGLYEQFF. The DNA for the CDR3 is TGCGCCAGCAGCTTGGTCGGACAGGGTTTGTATGAGCAGTTCTTC.